The rows below give T cell receptor beta chains drawn from one sample of a study of graft-versus-host responses after intestinal transplantation. These receptors have no known antigen. The table came from immunoSEQ multiplex PCR; TCRdb's copy has only in-frame clones and leaves some out. This sample has some 110,000 clones, with more than 85% found just once. The source was unstimulated CD8+ T cells sorted from spleen or lymph node cells, collected before transplant. These receptors were collected from a human donor who was the organ donor for an intestinal transplant. The CDR3 runs from the conserved cysteine through the conserved F or W. The D gene is left open where the match is weak. A clone size is listed for some rows: how often the clone was seen (once, few, many), or a class if it is expanded.

clone_size	d_call	v_call	j_call	cdr3_aa	cdr3_nt
-	-	TRBV6-1	TRBJ2-7	CASSKIGTLHEQYF	TGTGCCAGCAGCAAGATCGGGACCCTCCACGAGCAGTACTTC
-	-	TRBV18	TRBJ2-2	CASSPPWTSTGELFF	TGTGCCAGCTCACCACCGTGGACGAGCACCGGGGAGCTGTTTTTT
-	-	TRBV29-1	TRBJ1-2	CSVDGRDYGYTF	TGCAGCGTTGATGGCAGAGACTATGGCTACACCTTC
-	-	TRBV7-8	TRBJ1-1	CASSPSWRGADTEAFF	TGTGCCAGCAGCCCATCTTGGAGGGGGGCGGACACTGAAGCTTTCTTT
-	TRBD1	TRBV5-1	TRBJ1-2	CASSLAPGGSYTF	TGCGCCAGCAGCTTGGCTCCAGGGGGAAGCTACACCTTC
once	-	TRBV4-2	TRBJ2-1	CASSQVGTGGYLAGGQYNEQFF	TGTGCCAGCAGCCAGGTGGGGACAGGGGGTTATCTAGCGGGAGGGCAGTACAATGAGCAGTTCTTC
once	TRBD1	TRBV6-5	TRBJ2-1	CASRIGTGDDNEQFF	TGTGCCAGCAGAATCGGGACAGGTGACGACAATGAGCAGTTCTTC
-	-	TRBV28	TRBJ2-7	CASSRGYEQYF	TGTGCCAGCAGCCGCGGCTACGAGCAGTACTTC
once	-	TRBV7-9	TRBJ2-4	CASSPPGGRSIQYF	TGTGCCAGCAGCCCCCCCGGGGGTAGGAGCATTCAGTACTTC
-	-	TRBV6-5	TRBJ2-7	CASRDLGGSYEQYF	TGTGCCAGCAGAGACCTCGGCGGCTCCTACGAGCAGTACTTC
-	TRBD1	TRBV10-1	TRBJ1-5	CASSYSDRALNQPQHF	TGCGCCAGCAGTTACAGCGACAGGGCACTCAATCAGCCCCAGCATTTT
once	-	TRBV19	TRBJ1-1	CASSSGTSTEAFF	TGTGCCAGTAGTAGCGGGACTTCTACTGAAGCTTTCTTT
-	-	TRBV27	TRBJ2-7	CASSLRVAYEQYF	TGTGCCAGCAGTTTACGGGTAGCCTACGAGCAGTACTTC
-	TRBD2	TRBV28	TRBJ2-1	CASSHRGGAVNFNEQFF	TGTGCCAGCAGCCACCGGGGGGGCGCAGTTAATTTCAATGAGCAGTTCTTC
-	TRBD1	TRBV5-1	TRBJ2-7	CASSSGTGLSYEQYF	TGCGCCAGCAGCTCCGGGACAGGGTTGTCCTACGAGCAGTACTTC
-	TRBD1	TRBV6-1	TRBJ1-2	CASTEGGSYGYTF	TGTGCCAGCACCGAAGGGGGCTCCTATGGCTACACCTTC
-	-	TRBV7-9	TRBJ2-3	CASSPPATTDTQYF	TGTGCCAGCAGCCCACCGGCTACCACAGATACGCAGTATTTT
-	TRBD1	TRBV6-5	TRBJ2-7	CASSYGTGGYEQYF	TGTGCCAGCAGTTATGGGACAGGGGGCTACGAGCAGTACTTC
-	TRBD1	TRBV6-5	TRBJ2-1	CASSLPGQGYNEQFF	TGTGCCAGCAGCCTACCGGGACAGGGCTACAATGAGCAGTTCTTC
-	-	TRBV2	TRBJ2-1	CASSDPYNEQFF	TGTGCCAGCAGTGATCCGTACAATGAGCAGTTCTTC
-	TRBD2	TRBV4-1	TRBJ2-1	CASSQEPSSGSYNEQFF	TGCGCCAGCAGCCAAGAACCCTCTAGCGGTTCCTACAATGAGCAGTTCTTC
-	-	TRBV6-1	TRBJ2-7	CASSEILGFRSYEQYF	TGTGCCAGCAGTGAAATCTTGGGATTCCGCTCCTACGAGCAGTACTTC
-	TRBD2	TRBV19	TRBJ2-7	CASSISRAGVYEQYF	TGTGCCAGTAGTATATCACGGGCGGGGGTCTACGAGCAGTACTTC
-	TRBD2	TRBV19	TRBJ2-1	CASSTRREREGYEQFF	TGTGCCAGTAGCACCAGGCGAGAGCGGGAGGGCTATGAGCAGTTCTTC
-	-	TRBV5-1	TRBJ1-3	CASSVTGATGNTIYF	TGCGCCAGCAGCGTAACGGGGGCCACTGGAAACACCATATATTTT
-	-	TRBV7-9	TRBJ2-7	CASSDSRFDYEQYF	TGTGCCAGCAGTGACAGTCGGTTTGACTACGAGCAGTACTTC
-	TRBD2	TRBV10-3	TRBJ2-5	CAISESGWRESLQETQYF	TGTGCCATCAGTGAGTCGGGTTGGCGGGAGAGCCTCCAAGAGACCCAGTACTTC
-	TRBD2	TRBV2	TRBJ2-1	CASMPGTSGSGFYNEQFF	TGTGCCAGCATGCCCGGGACTAGCGGGAGTGGATTCTACAATGAGCAGTTCTTC
-	-	TRBV6-1	TRBJ2-4	CASSEAGLLAKNIQYF	TGTGCCAGCAGTGAAGCGGGACTCTTAGCCAAAAACATTCAGTACTTC
-	-	TRBV12-5	TRBJ2-1	CASGSDHFEYEQFF	TGTGCTAGTGGTTCCGACCATTTCGAGTATGAGCAGTTCTTC
-	-	TRBV11-2	TRBJ2-5	CASSPRFAETQYF	TGTGCCAGCAGCCCCCGCTTTGCAGAGACCCAGTACTTC
-	-	TRBV19	TRBJ1-5	CASSIPTVNSNQPQHF	TGTGCCAGTAGTATACCGACAGTCAATAGCAATCAGCCCCAGCATTTT
-	-	TRBV7-6	TRBJ1-1	CASSLERSATEAFF	TGTGCCAGCAGCTTAGAGAGGAGTGCCACTGAAGCTTTCTTT
-	-	TRBV7-4	TRBJ1-1	CASSLVQNTEAFF	TGTGCCAGCAGCTTAGTCCAGAACACTGAAGCTTTCTTT
-	-	TRBV12-2	TRBJ2-5	CASRGRDFQETQYF	TGTGCAAGTCGGGGCCGGGACTTCCAAGAGACCCAGTACTTC
-	TRBD2	TRBV5-1	TRBJ2-1	CASSQGLAGGLRNEQFF	TGCGCCAGCAGCCAAGGACTAGCGGGGGGTTTACGCAATGAGCAGTTCTTC
-	-	TRBV2	TRBJ2-1	CASSPLLVSYNEQFF	TGTGCCAGCAGTCCGCTTTTGGTATCCTACAATGAGCAGTTCTTC
-	-	TRBV4-1	TRBJ1-2	CASSPRPLRNYGYTF	TGCGCCAGCAGCCCGAGACCACTAAGGAACTATGGCTACACCTTC
-	-	TRBV5-4	TRBJ1-2	CASSFKVGGSYTF	TGTGCCAGCAGCTTCAAGGTCGGGGGATCCTACACCTTC
-	TRBD2	TRBV29-1	TRBJ2-7	CSVAESRLAVSSYEQYF	TGCAGCGTCGCTGAATCGAGGCTAGCGGTGAGCTCCTACGAGCAGTACTTC
-	TRBD2	TRBV7-8	TRBJ2-1	CASSSTLAGLYNEQFF	TGTGCCAGCAGCTCCACCCTAGCGGGCCTCTACAATGAGCAGTTCTTC
-	-	TRBV4-1	TRBJ2-3	CASSQQANSVGHTQYF	TGCGCCAGCAGCCAACAGGCTAATAGCGTCGGGCATACGCAGTATTTT
-	-	TRBV11-2	TRBJ2-7	CASSLLGYLTYEQYF	TGTGCCAGCAGCTTACTTGGGTACCTCACCTACGAGCAGTACTTC
-	-	TRBV28	TRBJ2-7	CASSSGLSYEQYF	TGTGCCAGCAGTTCGGGGTTATCCTACGAGCAGTACTTC
-	TRBD1	TRBV4-3	TRBJ2-1	CASSPLEGTGPYNEQFF	TGCGCCAGCAGCCCATTAGAGGGGACAGGCCCATACAATGAGCAGTTCTTC
once	TRBD2	TRBV6-5	TRBJ2-7	CASSYGTSGTYEQYF	TGTGCCAGCAGTTACGGGACTAGCGGAACCTACGAGCAGTACTTC
-	-	TRBV18	TRBJ1-2	CASSPPTDYGYTF	TGTGCCAGCTCACCACCGACTGACTATGGCTACACCTTC
-	-	TRBV13	TRBJ2-2	CASSLQNTGELFF	TGTGCCAGCAGCTTACAGAACACCGGGGAGCTGTTTTTT
-	-	TRBV28	TRBJ2-7	CASTFVRLSEQYF	TGTGCCAGCACCTTCGTGAGGCTATCCGAGCAGTACTTC
-	-	TRBV6-1	TRBJ1-2	CASSPGRQIEYGYTF	TGTGCCAGCAGCCCTGGGAGACAGATTGAATATGGCTACACCTTC
-	TRBD2	TRBV4-1	TRBJ2-1	CASSHVGLAGDNEQFF	TGCGCCAGCAGCCACGTAGGACTAGCGGGAGACAATGAGCAGTTCTTC
-	-	TRBV6-6	TRBJ2-1	CASSYEGVINEQFF	TGTGCCAGCAGTTACGAGGGAGTCATCAATGAGCAGTTCTTC
-	-	TRBV7-2	TRBJ2-7	CANAAPSKSSYEQYF	TGTGCCAACGCGGCCCCGTCTAAAAGCTCCTACGAGCAGTACTTC
-	-	TRBV30	TRBJ2-1	CAWSALEDNEQFF	TGTGCCTGGAGTGCCCTAGAAGACAATGAGCAGTTCTTC
-	-	TRBV6-6	TRBJ2-2	CASSYSNSAGELFF	TGTGCCAGCAGTTACTCTAATAGCGCCGGGGAGCTGTTTTTT